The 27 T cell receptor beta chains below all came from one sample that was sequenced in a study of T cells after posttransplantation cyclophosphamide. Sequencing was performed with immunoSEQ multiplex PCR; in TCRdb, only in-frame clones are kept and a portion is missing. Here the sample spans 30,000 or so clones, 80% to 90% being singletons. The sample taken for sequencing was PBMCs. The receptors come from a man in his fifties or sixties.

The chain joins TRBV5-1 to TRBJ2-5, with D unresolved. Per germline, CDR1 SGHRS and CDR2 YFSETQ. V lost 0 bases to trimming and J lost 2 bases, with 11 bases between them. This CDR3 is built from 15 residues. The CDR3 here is CASSLAGGPQETQYF. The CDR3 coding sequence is TGCGCCAGCAGCTTGGCCGGTGGTCCGCAAGAGACCCAGTACTTC.

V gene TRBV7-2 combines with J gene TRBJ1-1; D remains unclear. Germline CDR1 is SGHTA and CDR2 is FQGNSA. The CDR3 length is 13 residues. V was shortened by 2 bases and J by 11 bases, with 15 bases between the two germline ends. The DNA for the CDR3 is TGTGCCAGCAGCTTAAACAGCTTTCCTAACGCTTTCTTT. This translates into CASSLNSFPNAFF. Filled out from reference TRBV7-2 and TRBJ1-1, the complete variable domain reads GAGVSQSPSNKVTEKGKDVELRCDPISGHTALYWYRQSLGQGLEFLIYFQGNSAPDKSGLPSDRFSAERTGGSVSTLTIQRTQQEDSAVYLCASSLNSFPNAFFGQGTRLTVV.

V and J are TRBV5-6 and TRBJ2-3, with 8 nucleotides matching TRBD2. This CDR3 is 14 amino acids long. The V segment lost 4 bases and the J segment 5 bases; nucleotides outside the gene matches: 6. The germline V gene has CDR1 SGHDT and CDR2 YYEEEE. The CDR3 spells CASSPRTSLDTQYF. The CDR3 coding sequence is TGTGCCAGCAGCCCAAGGACTAGCCTAGATACGCAGTATTTT.

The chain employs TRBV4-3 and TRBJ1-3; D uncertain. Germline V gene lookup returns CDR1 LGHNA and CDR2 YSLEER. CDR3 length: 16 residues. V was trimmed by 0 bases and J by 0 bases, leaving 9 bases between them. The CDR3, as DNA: TGCGCCAGCAGCCAAGATCGGGTTTACTCTGGAAACACCATATATTTT. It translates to CASSQDRVYSGNTIYF.

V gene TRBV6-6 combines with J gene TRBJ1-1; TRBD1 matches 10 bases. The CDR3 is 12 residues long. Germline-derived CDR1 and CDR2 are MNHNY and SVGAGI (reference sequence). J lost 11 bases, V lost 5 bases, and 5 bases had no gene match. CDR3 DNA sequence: TGTGCCAGCAGTACCGACAGGGGGCGGGCTTTCTTT. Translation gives CASSTDRGRAFF.

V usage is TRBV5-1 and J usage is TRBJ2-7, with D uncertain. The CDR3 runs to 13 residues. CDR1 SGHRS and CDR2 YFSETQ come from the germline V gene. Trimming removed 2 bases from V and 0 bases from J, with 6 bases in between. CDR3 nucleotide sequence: TGCGCCAGCAGCTTTGCCGGCTCCTACGAGCAGTACTTC. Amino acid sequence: CASSFAGSYEQYF.

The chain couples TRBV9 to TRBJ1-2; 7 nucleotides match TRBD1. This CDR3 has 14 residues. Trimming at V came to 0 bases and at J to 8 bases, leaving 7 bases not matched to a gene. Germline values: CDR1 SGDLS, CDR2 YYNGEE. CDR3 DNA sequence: TGTGCCAGCAGCGTAGATCCAGGGGGGTCGGGCTACACCTTC. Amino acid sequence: CASSVDPGGSGYTF.

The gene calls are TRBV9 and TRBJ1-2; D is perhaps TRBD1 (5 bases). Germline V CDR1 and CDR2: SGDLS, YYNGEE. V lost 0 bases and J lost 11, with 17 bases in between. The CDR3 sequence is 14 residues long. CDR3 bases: TGTGCCAGCAGCGTAGGATTGGACTCCCGGGGGTACACCTTC. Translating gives CASSVGLDSRGYTF.

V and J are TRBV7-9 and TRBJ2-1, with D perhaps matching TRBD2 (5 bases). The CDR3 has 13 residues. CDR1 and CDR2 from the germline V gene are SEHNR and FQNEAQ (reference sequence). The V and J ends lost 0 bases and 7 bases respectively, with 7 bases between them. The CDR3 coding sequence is TGTGCCAGCAGCTTAGCGGGAGATAATGAGCAGTTCTTC. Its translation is CASSLAGDNEQFF.

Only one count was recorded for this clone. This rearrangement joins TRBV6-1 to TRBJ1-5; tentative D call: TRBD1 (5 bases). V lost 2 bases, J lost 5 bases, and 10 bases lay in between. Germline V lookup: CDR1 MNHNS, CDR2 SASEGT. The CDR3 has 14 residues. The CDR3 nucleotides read TGTGCCAGCAGTGAATGGGGGGGGGATCAGCCCCAGCATTTT. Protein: CASSEWGGDQPQHF.

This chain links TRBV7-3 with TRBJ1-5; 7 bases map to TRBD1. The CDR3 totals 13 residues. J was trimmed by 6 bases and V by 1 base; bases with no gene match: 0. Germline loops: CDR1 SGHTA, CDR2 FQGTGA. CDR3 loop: CASSLNRGQPQHF. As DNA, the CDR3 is TGTGCCAGCAGCTTAAACAGGGGTCAGCCCCAGCATTTT.

CDR3 nucleotide sequence: TGCGCCAGCAGCTGGGGGGATTACGAGCAGTACTTC. Its translation: CASSWGDYEQYF. This chain connects TRBV5-1 to TRBJ2-5; D possibly corresponds to TRBD2 (6 bases). The DNA end is more similar to TRBJ2-7, so the J call may be wrong. The CDR3 covers 12 residues. In germline, CDR1 is SGHRS, CDR2 YFSETQ.

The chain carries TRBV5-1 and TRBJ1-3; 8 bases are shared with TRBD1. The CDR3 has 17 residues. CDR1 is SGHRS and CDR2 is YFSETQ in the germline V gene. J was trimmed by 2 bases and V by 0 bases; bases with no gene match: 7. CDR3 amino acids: CASSLGGTGIPGNTIYF. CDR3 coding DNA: TGCGCCAGCAGCTTGGGTGGGACAGGTATTCCTGGAAACACCATATATTTT.

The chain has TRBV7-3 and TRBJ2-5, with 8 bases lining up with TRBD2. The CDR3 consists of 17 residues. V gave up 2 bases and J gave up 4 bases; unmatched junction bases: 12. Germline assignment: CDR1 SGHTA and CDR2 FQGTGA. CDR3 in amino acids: CASSLGGVSGVGETQYF. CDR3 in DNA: TGTGCCAGCAGCTTAGGTGGCGTTAGCGGGGTTGGAGAGACCCAGTACTTC.

CDR3 sequence: CASSLTGLGEQYF. Here the CDR3 DNA reads TGTGCCAGTTCATTGACAGGTCTTGGCGAGCAGTACTTC. The V gene is TRBV28, the J gene TRBJ2-7, with D maybe TRBD1 (6 bases). The CDR3 runs to 13 residues. Germline CDR1 MDHEN, CDR2 SYDVKM. Trimming shortened V by 9 bases and J by 6 bases, and 18 bases separated the two germline ends.

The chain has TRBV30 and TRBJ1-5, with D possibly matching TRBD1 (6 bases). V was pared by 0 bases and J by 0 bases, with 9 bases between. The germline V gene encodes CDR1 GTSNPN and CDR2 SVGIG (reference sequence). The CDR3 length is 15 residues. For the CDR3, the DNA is TGTGCCTGGAGTGTAGGGGGAAATAGCAATCAGCCCCAGCATTTT. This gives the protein CAWSVGGNSNQPQHF.

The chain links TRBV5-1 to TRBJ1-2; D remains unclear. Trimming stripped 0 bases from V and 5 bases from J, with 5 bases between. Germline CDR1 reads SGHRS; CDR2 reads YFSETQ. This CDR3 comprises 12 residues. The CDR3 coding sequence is TGCGCCAGCAGCTTGGGTTCATATGGCTACACCTTC. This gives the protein CASSLGSYGYTF.

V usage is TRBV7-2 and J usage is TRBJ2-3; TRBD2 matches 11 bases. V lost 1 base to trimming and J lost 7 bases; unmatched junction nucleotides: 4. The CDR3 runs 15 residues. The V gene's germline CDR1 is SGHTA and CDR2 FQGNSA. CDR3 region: CASSLGPSGGNTQYF. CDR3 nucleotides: TGTGCCAGCAGCTTAGGTCCTAGCGGGGGGAATACGCAGTATTTT.

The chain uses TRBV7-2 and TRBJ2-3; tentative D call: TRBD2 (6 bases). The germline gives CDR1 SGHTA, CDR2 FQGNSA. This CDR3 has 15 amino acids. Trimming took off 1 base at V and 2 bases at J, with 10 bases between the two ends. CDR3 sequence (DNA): TGTGCCAGCAGCTTAGTAGGCGGGGCCACAGATACGCAGTATTTT. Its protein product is CASSLVGGATDTQYF.

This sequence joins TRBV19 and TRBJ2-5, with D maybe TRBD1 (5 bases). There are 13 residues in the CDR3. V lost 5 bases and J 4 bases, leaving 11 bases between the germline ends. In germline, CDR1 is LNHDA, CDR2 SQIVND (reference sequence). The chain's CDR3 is CASSLGLRETQYF. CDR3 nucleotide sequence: TGTGCCAGTAGTTTGGGGCTTCGAGAGACCCAGTACTTC.

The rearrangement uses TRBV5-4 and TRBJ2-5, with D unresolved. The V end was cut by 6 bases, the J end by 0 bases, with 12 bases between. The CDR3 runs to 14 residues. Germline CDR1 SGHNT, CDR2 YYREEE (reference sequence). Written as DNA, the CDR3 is TGTGCCAGCAAATCACGAGAGTACCAAGAGACCCAGTACTTC. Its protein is CASKSREYQETQYF. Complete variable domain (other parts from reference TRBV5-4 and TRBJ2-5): ETGVTQSPTHLIKTRGQQVTLRCSSQSGHNTVSWYQQALGQGPQFIFQYYREEENGRGNFPPRFSGLQFPNYSSELNVNALELDDSALYLCASKSREYQETQYFGPGTRLLVL.

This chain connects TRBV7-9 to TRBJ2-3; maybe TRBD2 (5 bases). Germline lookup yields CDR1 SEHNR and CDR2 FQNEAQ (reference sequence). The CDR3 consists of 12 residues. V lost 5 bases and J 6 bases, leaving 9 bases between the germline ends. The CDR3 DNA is TGTGCCAGCAGCCCTTTAGCGGATACGCAGTATTTT. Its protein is CASSPLADTQYF.

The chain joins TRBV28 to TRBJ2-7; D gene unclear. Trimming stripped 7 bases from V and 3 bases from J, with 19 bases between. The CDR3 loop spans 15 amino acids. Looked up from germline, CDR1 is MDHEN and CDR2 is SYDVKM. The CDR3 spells CASIESGRVGYEQYF. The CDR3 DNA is TGTGCCAGCATCGAATCAGGTAGAGTTGGCTACGAGCAGTACTTC.

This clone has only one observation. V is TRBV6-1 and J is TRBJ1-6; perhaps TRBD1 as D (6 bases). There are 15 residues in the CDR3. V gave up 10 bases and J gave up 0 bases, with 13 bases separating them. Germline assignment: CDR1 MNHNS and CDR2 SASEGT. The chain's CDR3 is CATQDRSSYNSPLHF. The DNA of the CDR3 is TGTGCCACCCAGGACAGAAGCTCCTATAATTCACCCCTCCACTTT.

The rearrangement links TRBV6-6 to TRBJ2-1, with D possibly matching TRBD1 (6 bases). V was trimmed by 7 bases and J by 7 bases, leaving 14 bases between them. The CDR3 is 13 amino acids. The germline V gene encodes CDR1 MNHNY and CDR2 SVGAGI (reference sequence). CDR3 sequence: CASMGGQGNEQFF. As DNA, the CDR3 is TGTGCCAGCATGGGCGGTCAGGGGAATGAGCAGTTCTTC.

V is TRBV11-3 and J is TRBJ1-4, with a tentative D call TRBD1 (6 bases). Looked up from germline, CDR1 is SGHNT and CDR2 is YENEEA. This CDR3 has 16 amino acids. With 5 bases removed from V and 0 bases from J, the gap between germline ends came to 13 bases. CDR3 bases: TGTGCCAGCAGCCCCGGGGACACCGCAACTAATGAAAAACTGTTTTTT. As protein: CASSPGDTATNEKLFF. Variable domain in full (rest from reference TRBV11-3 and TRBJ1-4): EAGVVQSPRYKIIEKKQPVAFWCNPISGHNTLYWYLQNLGQGPELLIRYENEEAVDDSQLPKDRFSAERLKGVDSTLKIQPAELGDSAVYLCASSPGDTATNEKLFFGSGTQLSVL.

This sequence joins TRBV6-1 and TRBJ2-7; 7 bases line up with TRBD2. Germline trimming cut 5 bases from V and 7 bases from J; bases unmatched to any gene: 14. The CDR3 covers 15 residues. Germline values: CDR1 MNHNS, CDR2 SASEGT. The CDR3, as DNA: TGTGCCAGCAGTCAAGAGGGGCGGGGGACGAGGGAGCAGTACTTC. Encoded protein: CASSQEGRGTREQYF.